The 10 T cell receptor beta chains reported below all come from one sample, sequenced in a study of OX40 agonist ivuxolimab in advanced cancers. Some clones are missing from TCRdb's copy, which holds only in-frame ones; the method was immunoSEQ multiplex PCR. This table holds about 72,000 clones, about 88% found once. Sequencing was performed on CD4+ or CD8+ T cells sorted from blood, taken in a trial of the OX40 agonist ivuxolimab. These receptors were taken from an adult with an advanced solid tumor such as melanoma, head and neck, liver or kidney cancer.

The chain uses TRBV19 and TRBJ2-3; possibly TRBD1 or TRBD2 for D (5 bases each). Germline lookup yields CDR1 LNHDA and CDR2 SQIVND (reference sequence). The CDR3 sequence is 15 residues long. With 5 bases removed from V and 2 bases from J, the gap between germline ends came to 14 bases. The CDR3 bases are TGTGCCAGTAGTGGGGACCGGGACCACACAGATACGCAGTATTTT. Translation gives CASSGDRDHTDTQYF.

This chain joins TRBV28 and TRBJ2-6; D not resolved. Trimming shortened V by 8 bases and J by 1 base, and 3 bases separated the two germline ends. The V gene's germline CDR1 is MDHEN and CDR2 SYDVKM. The CDR3 length is 12 residues. As DNA, the CDR3 is TGTGCCAGCCATTCTGGGGCCAACGTCCTGACTTTC. It encodes CASHSGANVLTF. The full variable domain, rest sourced from reference TRBV28 and TRBJ2-6, is DVKVTQSSRYLVKRTGEKVFLECVQDMDHENMFWYRQDPGLGLRLIYFSYDVKMKEKGDIPEGYSVSREKKERFSLILESASTNQTSMYLCASHSGANVLTFGAGSRLTVL.

The chain links TRBV19 to TRBJ1-3; D not resolved. This CDR3 region has 14 residues. Trimming pared 8 bases from V and 0 bases from J, leaving 11 bases between. Germline V lookup: CDR1 LNHDA, CDR2 SQIVND (reference sequence). The DNA for the CDR3 is TGTGCCAGTGCAGACGGGCACTCTGGAAACACCATATATTTT. Protein sequence: CASADGHSGNTIYF.

V gene TRBV6-6 combines with J gene TRBJ1-6, with D perhaps matching TRBD1 (5 bases). The CDR3 runs to 15 residues. V shed 2 bases and J shed 9 bases, with 14 bases lying between them. The V gene's germline CDR1 is MNHNY and CDR2 SVGAGI (reference sequence). Here the CDR3 DNA reads TGTGCCAGCAGTTACCGGCAGGGTGGCGCTTCACCCCTCCACTTT. Amino acid sequence: CASSYRQGGASPLHF.

This clone was observed a single time. The CDR3 here is CASSSWTSGSSYEQYF. The CDR3 DNA is TGTGCCAGCAGCTCCTGGACTAGCGGTAGCTCCTACGAGCAGTACTTC. The chain has TRBV13 and TRBJ2-7, with TRBD2 identical over 10 bases. V lost 4 bases, J lost 0 bases, and 6 bases stayed unmatched. The CDR3 extends over 16 amino acids. Germline CDR1 and CDR2: PRHDT and FYEKMQ (reference sequence).

The chain has TRBV4-1 and TRBJ1-1; perhaps TRBD1 as D (5 bases). The V and J ends lost 0 bases and 1 base respectively, with 15 bases between them. Germline V gene sequence: CDR1 MGHRA, CDR2 YSYEKL. The CDR3 is 17 amino acids. The CDR3 nucleotides are TGCGCCAGCAGCCAAGATAGAGGCGGGACGGAGAACACTGAAGCTTTCTTT. Amino acids: CASSQDRGGTENTEAFF.

The V call is TRBV28, the J call TRBJ2-4; the D gene is possibly TRBD1 (6 bases). Between the trimmed V and J ends, which lost 7 bases and 12 bases, there was a span of 19 bases. The CDR3 runs to 13 residues. The germline CDR1 and CDR2 sequences are MDHEN and SYDVKM. The CDR3 loop is CASTPPGHPNQYF. The CDR3 nucleotides read TGTGCCAGCACCCCGCCGGGACACCCGAATCAGTACTTC.

The table lists this clone with a few counts. The V gene is TRBV7-2, the J gene TRBJ2-3, with D perhaps TRBD1 (6 bases). The V and J ends lost 3 bases and 2 bases respectively, with 12 bases between them. CDR1 and CDR2 from the germline V gene are SGHTA and FQGNSA. The CDR3 runs 15 residues. CDR3 residues: CASSFYGGITDTQYF. The CDR3 DNA reads TGTGCCAGCAGCTTTTATGGGGGCATCACAGATACGCAGTATTTT.

V gene TRBV11-3 combines with J gene TRBJ2-5; D remains unclear. V lost 3 bases and J lost 5, with 7 bases in between. CDR1 is SGHNT, CDR2 YENEEA, per germline. The CDR3 extends over 12 amino acids. The CDR3 here is CASSFTGETQYF. The CDR3 bases are TGTGCCAGCAGCTTTACCGGGGAGACCCAGTACTTC.

The chain carries TRBV29-1 and TRBJ1-1; 8 positions agree with TRBD1. Germline V gene lookup returns CDR1 SQVTM and CDR2 ANQGSEA. The CDR3 loop spans 14 amino acids. The trim removed 3 bases at V and 5 bases at J, leaving 8 bases unmatched. This chain's CDR3 is CSVDLTGVRTEAFF. CDR3 bases: TGCAGCGTTGACCTGACAGGGGTTCGTACTGAAGCTTTCTTT. The whole variable domain, filled in from reference TRBV29-1 and TRBJ1-1, reads SAVISQKPSRDICQRGTSLTIQCQVDSQVTMMFWYRQQPGQSLTLIATANQGSEATYESGFVIDKFPISRPNLTFSTLTVSNMSPEDSSIYLCSVDLTGVRTEAFFGQGTRLTVV.